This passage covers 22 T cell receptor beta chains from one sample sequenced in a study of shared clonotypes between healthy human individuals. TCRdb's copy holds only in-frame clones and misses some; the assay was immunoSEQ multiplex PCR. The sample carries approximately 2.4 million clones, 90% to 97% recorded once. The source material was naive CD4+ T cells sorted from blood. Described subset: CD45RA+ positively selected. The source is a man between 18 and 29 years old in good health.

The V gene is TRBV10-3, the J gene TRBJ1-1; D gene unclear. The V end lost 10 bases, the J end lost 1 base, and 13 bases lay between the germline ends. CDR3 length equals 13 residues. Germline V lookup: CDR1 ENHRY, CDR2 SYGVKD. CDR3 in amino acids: CATRREQNTEAFF. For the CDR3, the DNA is TGTGCCACCCGGCGGGAGCAGAACACTGAAGCTTTCTTT.

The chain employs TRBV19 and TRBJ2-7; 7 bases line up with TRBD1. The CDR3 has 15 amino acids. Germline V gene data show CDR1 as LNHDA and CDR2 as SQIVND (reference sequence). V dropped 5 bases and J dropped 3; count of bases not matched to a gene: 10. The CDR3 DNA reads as TGTGCCAGTAGTTTCTCGGACAGGAACAACTACGAGCAGTACTTC. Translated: CASSFSDRNNYEQYF.

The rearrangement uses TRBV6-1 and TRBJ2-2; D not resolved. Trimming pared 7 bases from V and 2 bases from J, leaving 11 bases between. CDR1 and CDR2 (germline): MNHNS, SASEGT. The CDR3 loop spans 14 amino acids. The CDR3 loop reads CASIGRINTGELFF. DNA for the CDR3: TGTGCCAGCATAGGACGGATTAACACCGGGGAGCTGTTTTTT.

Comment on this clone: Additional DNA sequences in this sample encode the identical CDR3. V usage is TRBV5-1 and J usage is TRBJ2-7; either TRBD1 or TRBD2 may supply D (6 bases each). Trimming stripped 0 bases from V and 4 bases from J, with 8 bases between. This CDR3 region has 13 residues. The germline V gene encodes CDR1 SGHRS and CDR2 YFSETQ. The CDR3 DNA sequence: TGCGCCAGCAGCTTGGAGGGGGGTTACGAGCAGTACTTC. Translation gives CASSLEGGYEQYF.

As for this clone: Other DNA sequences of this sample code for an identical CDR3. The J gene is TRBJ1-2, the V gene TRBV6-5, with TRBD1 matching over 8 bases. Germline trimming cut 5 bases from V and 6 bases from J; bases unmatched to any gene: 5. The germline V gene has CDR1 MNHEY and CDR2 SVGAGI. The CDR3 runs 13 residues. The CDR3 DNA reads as TGTGCCAGCAGTCGAGGACAGGGAGATGGCTACACCTTC. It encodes CASSRGQGDGYTF.

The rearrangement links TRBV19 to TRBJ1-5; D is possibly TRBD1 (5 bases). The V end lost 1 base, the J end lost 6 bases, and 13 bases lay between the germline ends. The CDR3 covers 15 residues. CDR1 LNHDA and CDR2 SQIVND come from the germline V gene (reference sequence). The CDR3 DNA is TGTGCCAGTAGTATAGCTGGGGGGGTCGGTCAGCCCCAGCATTTT. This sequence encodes CASSIAGGVGQPQHF.

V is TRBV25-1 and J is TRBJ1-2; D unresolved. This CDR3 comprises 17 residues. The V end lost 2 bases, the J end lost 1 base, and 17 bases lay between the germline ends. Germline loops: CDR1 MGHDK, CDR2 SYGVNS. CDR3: CASSERPEAGINYGYTF. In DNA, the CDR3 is TGTGCCAGCAGTGAACGACCAGAGGCGGGAATTAACTATGGCTACACCTTC.

CDR3 residues: CASSGGTGAATEAFF. The CDR3 bases are TGTGCCAGCAGCGGGGGGACAGGGGCGGCCACTGAAGCTTTCTTT. The gene calls are TRBV9 and TRBJ1-1; 10 bases map to TRBD1. J was trimmed by 4 bases and V by 3 bases; bases with no gene match: 6. Germline loops: CDR1 SGDLS, CDR2 YYNGEE. CDR3 size: 15 residues.

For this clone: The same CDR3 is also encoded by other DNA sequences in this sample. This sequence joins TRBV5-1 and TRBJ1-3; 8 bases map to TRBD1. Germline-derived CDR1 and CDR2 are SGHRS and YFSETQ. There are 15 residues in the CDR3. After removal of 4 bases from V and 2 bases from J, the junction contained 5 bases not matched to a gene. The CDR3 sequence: CASSLGTGAGNTIYF. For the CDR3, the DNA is TGCGCCAGCAGCCTAGGGACAGGTGCTGGAAACACCATATATTTT.

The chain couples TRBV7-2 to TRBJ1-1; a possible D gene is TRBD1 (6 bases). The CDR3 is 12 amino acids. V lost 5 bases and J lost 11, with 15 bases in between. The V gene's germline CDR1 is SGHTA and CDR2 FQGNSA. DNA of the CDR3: TGTGCCAGCAGCCTCAGGGGTTTACCGGCTTTCTTT. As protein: CASSLRGLPAFF.

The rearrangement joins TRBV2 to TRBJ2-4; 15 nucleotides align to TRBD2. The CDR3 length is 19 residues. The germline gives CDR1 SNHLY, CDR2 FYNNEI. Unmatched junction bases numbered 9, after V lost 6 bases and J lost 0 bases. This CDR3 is CASSPGLAGGRLAKNIQYF. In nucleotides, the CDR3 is TGTGCCAGCAGCCCGGGACTAGCGGGGGGAAGACTAGCCAAAAACATTCAGTACTTC.

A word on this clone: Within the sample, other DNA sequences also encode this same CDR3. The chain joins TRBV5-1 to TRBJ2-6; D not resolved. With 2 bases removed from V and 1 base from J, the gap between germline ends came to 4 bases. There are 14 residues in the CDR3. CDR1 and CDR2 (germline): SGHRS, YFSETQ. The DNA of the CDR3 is TGCGCCAGCAGCTTTAGTTCTGGGGCCAACGTCCTGACTTTC. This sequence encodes CASSFSSGANVLTF.

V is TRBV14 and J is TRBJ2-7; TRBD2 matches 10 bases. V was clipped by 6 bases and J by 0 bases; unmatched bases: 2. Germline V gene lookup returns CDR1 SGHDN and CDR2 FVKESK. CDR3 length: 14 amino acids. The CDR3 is CASRPSGSSYEQYF. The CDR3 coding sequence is TGTGCCAGCAGGCCTAGCGGGAGCTCCTACGAGCAGTACTTC.

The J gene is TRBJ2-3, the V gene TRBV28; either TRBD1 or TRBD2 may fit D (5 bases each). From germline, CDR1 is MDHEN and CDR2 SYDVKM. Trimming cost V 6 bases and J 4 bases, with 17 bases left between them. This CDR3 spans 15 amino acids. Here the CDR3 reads CASRVYGGSSDTQYF. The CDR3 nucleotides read TGTGCCAGCAGGGTATATGGGGGTTCGTCAGATACGCAGTATTTT. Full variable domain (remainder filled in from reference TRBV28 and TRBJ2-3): DVKVTQSSRYLVKRTGEKVFLECVQDMDHENMFWYRQDPGLGLRLIYFSYDVKMKEKGDIPEGYSVSREKKERFSLILESASTNQTSMYLCASRVYGGSSDTQYFGPGTRLTVL.

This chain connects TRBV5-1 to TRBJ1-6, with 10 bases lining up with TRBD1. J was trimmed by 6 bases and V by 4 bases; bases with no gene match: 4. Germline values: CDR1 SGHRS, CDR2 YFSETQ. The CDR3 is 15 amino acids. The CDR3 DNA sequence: TGCGCCAGCAGCAGTTGGACAGGGGGTAATTCACCCCTCCACTTT. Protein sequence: CASSSWTGGNSPLHF. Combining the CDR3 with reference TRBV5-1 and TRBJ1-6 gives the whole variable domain KAGVTQTPRYLIKTRGQQVTLSCSPISGHRSVSWYQQTPGQGLQFLFEYFSETQRNKGNFPGRFSGRQFSNSRSEMNVSTLELGDSALYLCASSSWTGGNSPLHFGNGTRLTVT.

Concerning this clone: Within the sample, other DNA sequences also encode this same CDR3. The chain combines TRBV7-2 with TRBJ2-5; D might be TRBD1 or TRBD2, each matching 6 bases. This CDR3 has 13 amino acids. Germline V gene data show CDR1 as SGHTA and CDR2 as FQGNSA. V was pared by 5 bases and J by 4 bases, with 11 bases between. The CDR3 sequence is CASSAGQGETQYF. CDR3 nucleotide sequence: TGTGCCAGCAGCGCGGGACAAGGAGAGACCCAGTACTTC.

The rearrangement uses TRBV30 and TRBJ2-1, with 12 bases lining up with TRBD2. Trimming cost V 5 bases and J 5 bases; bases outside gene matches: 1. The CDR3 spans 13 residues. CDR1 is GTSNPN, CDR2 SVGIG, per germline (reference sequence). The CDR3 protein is CAWGTSGHNEQFF. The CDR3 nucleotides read TGTGCCTGGGGGACTAGCGGGCACAATGAGCAGTTCTTC.

CDR3 DNA: TGTGCCAGCAGTGACGAGGCGGGGTTGCGAGAAAAACTGTTTTTT. Amino acids: CASSDEAGLREKLFF. The V call is TRBV5-5, the J call TRBJ1-4; D uncertain. Germline V gene data show CDR1 as SGHKS and CDR2 as YYEKEE (reference sequence). The CDR3 has 15 residues. Trimming removed 5 bases from V and 8 bases from J, with 19 bases in between.

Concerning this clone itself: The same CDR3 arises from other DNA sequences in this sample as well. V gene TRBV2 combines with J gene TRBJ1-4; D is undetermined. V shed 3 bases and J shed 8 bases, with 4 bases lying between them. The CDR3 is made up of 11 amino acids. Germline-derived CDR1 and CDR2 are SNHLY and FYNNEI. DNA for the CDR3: TGTGCCAGCAGTGAGACCGAAAAACTGTTTTTT. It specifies CASSETEKLFF. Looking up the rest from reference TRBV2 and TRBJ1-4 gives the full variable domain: EPEVTQTPSHQVTQMGQEVILRCVPISNHLYFYWYRQILGQKVEFLVSFYNNEISEKSEIFDDQFSVERPDGSNFTLKIRSTKLEDSAMYFCASSETEKLFFGSGTQLSVL.

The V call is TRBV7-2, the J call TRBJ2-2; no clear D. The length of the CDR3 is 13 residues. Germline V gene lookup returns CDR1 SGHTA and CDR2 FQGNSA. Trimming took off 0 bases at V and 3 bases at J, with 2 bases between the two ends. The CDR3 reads CASSLAHTGELFF. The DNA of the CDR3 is TGTGCCAGCAGCTTAGCCCACACCGGGGAGCTGTTTTTT.

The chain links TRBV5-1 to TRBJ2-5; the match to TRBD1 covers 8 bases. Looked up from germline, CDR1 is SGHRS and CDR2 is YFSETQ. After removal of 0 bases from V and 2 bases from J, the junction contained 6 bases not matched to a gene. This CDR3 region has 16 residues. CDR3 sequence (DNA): TGCGCCAGCAGCTTGGGGAGCAGGACAGGGCAAGAGACCCAGTACTTC. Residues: CASSLGSRTGQETQYF.

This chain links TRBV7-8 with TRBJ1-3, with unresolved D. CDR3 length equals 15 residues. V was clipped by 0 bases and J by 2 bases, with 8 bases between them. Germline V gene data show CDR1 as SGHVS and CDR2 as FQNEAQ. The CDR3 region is CASSLAWTPGNTIYF. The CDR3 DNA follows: TGTGCCAGCAGCTTAGCCTGGACGCCTGGAAACACCATATATTTT.